The source of this T cell receptor (beta chain) is a study of shared clonotypes between healthy human individuals. The J segment lost 4 bases and the V segment lost 3 bases, leaving 7 bases of the junction unmatched. CDR1 SGHAT and CDR2 FQNNGV come from the germline V gene. CDR3 size: 17 residues. TCRdb's table, derived via immunoSEQ multiplex PCR, lists solely in-frame clones and lacks some. In the table there are under 2,500,000 clones, approximately 94% of which are singletons. General study points: Naive CD4 clonotypes were shared across a handful of donors at 4% to 5%. Generation probabilities were higher for clonotypes shared across all four sorted-subset donors than for unshared ones. Compared with memory subsets, naive subsets generally had larger estimated richness.

A note on this clone: Its antigen is unknown.

The sequencing input was naive CD4+ T cells sorted from blood. The subset denotes: CD45RA+ positively selected. The rearrangement joins TRBV11-2 to TRBJ1-6; 9 positions agree with TRBD1. This sequence originates from a man in his late teens or twenties in good health. The CDR3 reads CASSLETGGLYNSPLHF. In DNA, the CDR3 is TGTGCCAGCAGCTTGGAGACAGGGGGGCTTTATAATTCACCCCTCCACTTT.